Shown below are 25 T cell receptor beta chains from a single sample sequenced in a study of Graves' ophthalmopathy and Graves' hyperthyroidism. Amplification targeted the TCR beta CDR3 regions, with RNA transcripts as the source material. RT-PCR was first run with HTBI primers, then multiplex PCR in a second round. TCRdb independently ran MiXCR on the multiplex PCR reads; one entry per CDR3 protein. Of about 410,000 distinct CDR3 sequences in the sample, approximately 20% were seen once. Input material: peripheral blood. All receptors come from a woman in her late teens or twenties with Graves' ophthalmopathy.

This clonotype was recorded many times. The chain links TRBV7-8 to TRBJ2-7, with a weak D call TRBD2 (6 bases). Germline V CDR1 and CDR2: SGHVS, FQNEAQ. The CDR3 is made up of 14 amino acids. V lost 5 bases to trimming and J lost 2 bases, with 13 bases between them. The CDR3 loop reads CASSGLAYAYEQYF. The CDR3 DNA follows: TGTGCCAGCAGCGGGCTAGCGTACGCCTACGAGCAGTACTTC.

J is TRBJ1-2 and V is TRBV19; D is undetermined. Looked up from germline, CDR1 is LNHDA and CDR2 is SQIVND (reference sequence). V lost 2 bases to trimming and J lost 4 bases, with 8 bases between them. The CDR3 sequence is 13 residues long. The CDR3 DNA sequence: TGTGCCAGTAGTATATCGAACAGCTATGGCTACACCTTC. This gives the protein CASSISNSYGYTF.

Many counts were recorded for this clonotype. The chain employs TRBV6-4 and TRBJ2-7; TRBD2 agrees at 9 bases. The CDR3 has 17 amino acids. Germline V gene sequence: CDR1 MRHNA, CDR2 SNTAGT. The V and J ends lost 6 bases and 0 bases, in that order; junction bases with no gene match: 12. CDR3 sequence reads: CASSRTTTSGSSYEQYF. In DNA form, the CDR3 reads TGTGCCAGCAGCCGAACGACGACTAGCGGTAGCTCCTACGAGCAGTACTTC.

V and J are TRBV29-1 and TRBJ1-1; D is unresolved. The CDR3 contains 11 residues. Germline loops: CDR1 SQVTM, CDR2 ANQGSEA. Trimming removed 4 bases at V and 8 bases at J, with 11 bases between. The CDR3 here is CSVGEDWEAFF. The CDR3, as DNA: TGCAGCGTTGGCGAGGATTGGGAAGCTTTCTTT.

At least ten counts were recorded for this clonotype. The chain employs TRBV28 and TRBJ2-5, with TRBD1 matching over 9 bases. Germline loops: CDR1 MDHEN, CDR2 SYDVKM. The CDR3 is 16 residues long. V shed 3 bases and J 4 bases; nucleotides not matched to a gene: 9. The DNA of the CDR3 is TGTGCCAGCAGTTTTGACCCGGGACAGGGAAGAGAGACCCAGTACTTC. This encodes CASSFDPGQGRETQYF. The variable domain in full, with the rest retrieved from reference TRBV28 and TRBJ2-5, is DVKVTQSSRYLVKRTGEKVFLECVQDMDHENMFWYRQDPGLGLRLIYFSYDVKMKEKGDIPEGYSVSREKKERFSLILESASTNQTSMYLCASSFDPGQGRETQYFGPGTRLLVL.

This clonotype was seen repeatedly, ten times or more. The chain employs TRBV5-6 and TRBJ1-5; 9 positions agree with TRBD1. The CDR3 extends over 15 amino acids. Germline V gives CDR1 SGHDT, CDR2 YYEEEE. The trim removed 4 bases at V and 3 bases at J, leaving 5 bases unmatched. CDR3 in amino acids: CASSAGTGTNQPQHF. The CDR3 nucleotides are TGTGCCAGCAGCGCCGGGACAGGGACCAATCAGCCCCAGCATTTT. Variable domain in full (rest from reference TRBV5-6 and TRBJ1-5): DAGVTQSPTHLIKTRGQQVTLRCSPKSGHDTVSWYQQALGQGPQFIFQYYEEEERQRGNFPDRFSGHQFPNYSSELNVNALLLGDSALYLCASSAGTGTNQPQHFGDGTRLSIL.

Many counts were recorded for this clonotype. The V call is TRBV6-2 or TRBV6-3, the J call TRBJ2-2; either TRBD1 or TRBD2 may supply D (5 bases each). Per the germline V gene, CDR1 is MNHEY and CDR2 is SVGEGT. V was clipped by 7 bases and J by 3 bases, with 18 bases between them. The CDR3 has 16 amino acids. The CDR3 coding sequence is TGTGCCAGCACTCCCCAGGGAGTCGCTTACACCGGGGAGCTGTTTTTT. Translating it yields CASTPQGVAYTGELFF.

Many counts were recorded for this clonotype. The rearrangement uses TRBV28 and TRBJ2-7; D is tentatively TRBD1 or TRBD2 (6 bases each). The V and J ends lost 6 bases and 1 base respectively, with 19 bases between them. Germline V gene sequence: CDR1 MDHEN, CDR2 SYDVKM. This CDR3 has 16 residues. The CDR3 protein is CASSPLEGDRSYEQYF. CDR3 DNA sequence: TGTGCCAGCAGCCCCTTGGAGGGGGACCGTTCCTACGAGCAGTACTTC.

Ten or more counts support this clonotype. This chain connects TRBV5-1 to TRBJ2-7, with D perhaps TRBD1 or TRBD2 (5 bases each). Germline CDR1 reads SGHRS; CDR2 reads YFSETQ. The CDR3 loop spans 15 amino acids. V gave up 3 bases and J gave up 6 bases, with 19 bases separating them. The CDR3 DNA is TGCGCCAGCAGCTCAGACGGTGGGGGACCCCTCGAGCAGTACTTC. Translating it yields CASSSDGGGPLEQYF.

This clonotype appeared many times. The chain uses TRBV12-3 or TRBV12-4 and TRBJ2-7, with 9 positions matching TRBD1. After removal of 7 bases from V and 5 bases from J, the junction contained 6 bases not matched to a gene. This CDR3 has 13 amino acids. The CDR3 sequence: CASTRTGAHEQYF. The DNA for the CDR3 is TGTGCCAGCACCCGGACAGGGGCCCACGAGCAGTACTTC.

This clonotype was detected many times. The CDR3 DNA is TGCGCCAGCAGCTTCGGACACCTCGGACTGGAAGAGACCCAGTACTTC. This translates into CASSFGHLGLEETQYF. The chain recombines TRBV5-1 with TRBJ2-5, with D perhaps TRBD1 or TRBD2 (5 bases each). Between the trimmed V and J ends, which lost 2 bases and 3 bases, there was a span of 17 bases. This CDR3 comprises 16 residues. Germline V gene data show CDR1 as SGHRS and CDR2 as YFSETQ.

This clonotype was detected many times. This chain uses TRBV9 with TRBJ2-5, with 10 bases fitting TRBD1. Trimming took 1 base from V and 6 from J; bases not matched to a gene: 6. The CDR3 contains 15 residues. Germline V gives CDR1 SGDLS, CDR2 YYNGEE. CDR3 DNA sequence: TGTGCCAGCAGCGTAATGACAGGGGGCGATCAGACCCAGTACTTC. Amino acids: CASSVMTGGDQTQYF.

This clonotype has ten or more counts. This chain uses TRBV4-3 with TRBJ1-2; 10 nucleotides line up with TRBD1. The CDR3 contains 17 residues. V shed 1 base, J shed 4 bases, and the junction held 9 bases outside the gene matches. Germline V lookup: CDR1 LGHNA, CDR2 YSLEER. CDR3 bases: TGCGCCAGCAGCCAAGCCGAACACCGGACAGGGGGCTATGGCTACACCTTC. This codes for CASSQAEHRTGGYGYTF.

Ten or more counts support this clonotype. The chain couples TRBV6-2 or TRBV6-3 to TRBJ2-7; 7 bases are a match to TRBD1. The germline gives CDR1 MNHEY, CDR2 SVGEGT. The CDR3 runs to 15 residues. V dropped 5 bases and J dropped 3; count of bases not matched to a gene: 10. As DNA, the CDR3 is TGTGCCAGCAGTACGCCCGGGACAGTCTTCTACGAGCAGTACTTC. It codes for CASSTPGTVFYEQYF.

The gene calls are TRBV6-1 and TRBJ1-1, with 9 bases identical to TRBD1. V shed 4 bases, J shed 4 bases, and the junction held 7 bases outside the gene matches. CDR1 and CDR2 (germline): MNHNS, SASEGT. This CDR3 contains 15 residues. The CDR3 DNA reads TGTGCCAGCAGTGGGGGACAGGGCGCAAGCACTGAAGCTTTCTTT. Its translation: CASSGGQGASTEAFF.

This clonotype was counted ten times or more. The chain couples TRBV11-2 to TRBJ2-5; D gene uncertain. Germline V gene data show CDR1 as SGHAT and CDR2 as FQNNGV. Trimming took 5 bases from V and 5 from J, leaving 12 bases between them. The CDR3 consists of 13 residues. The CDR3 nucleotides are TGTGCCAGCAGCCCCCCGGCTGAGGAGACCCAGTACTTC. Amino acid sequence: CASSPPAEETQYF.

This clonotype was detected ten times or more. V is TRBV6-2 or TRBV6-3 and J is TRBJ2-1, with D perhaps matching TRBD2 (7 bases). Germline loops: CDR1 MNHEY, CDR2 SVGEGT. The CDR3 totals 15 residues. Trimming left V 4 bases short and J 5 bases short, with 15 bases between. The CDR3 bases are TGTGCCAGCAGTTCGGGGAGGGGGGGCGACAATGAGCAGTTCTTC. It codes for CASSSGRGGDNEQFF.

V and J are TRBV12-3 or TRBV12-4 and TRBJ2-7, with TRBD1 identical over 7 bases. This CDR3 contains 14 residues. Unmatched junction bases numbered 6, after V lost 3 bases and J lost 4 bases. CDR3 sequence: CASSFPDRVYEQYF. CDR3 sequence (DNA): TGTGCCAGCAGTTTCCCCGACAGGGTTTACGAGCAGTACTTC.

The rearrangement joins TRBV10-3 to TRBJ1-2; 7 positions match TRBD1. Germline loops: CDR1 ENHRY, CDR2 SYGVKD. The V segment lost 9 bases and the J segment 0 bases; nucleotides outside the gene matches: 4. The CDR3 is 13 residues long. CDR3 in DNA: TGTGCCATACTGGACAGGCCTAACTATGGCTACACCTTC. This translates into CAILDRPNYGYTF.

V is TRBV6-2 or TRBV6-3 and J is TRBJ2-5, with 7 bases fitting TRBD1. The J segment lost 2 bases and the V segment lost 8 bases, leaving 8 bases of the junction unmatched. CDR3 length: 14 amino acids. Germline assignment: CDR1 MNHEY and CDR2 SVGEGT. This CDR3 reads CASQRDSQQETQYF. The CDR3 DNA follows: TGTGCCAGCCAAAGGGACAGCCAACAAGAGACCCAGTACTTC.

Ten or more counts support this clonotype. The gene calls are TRBV28 and TRBJ1-3; no firm D call. In germline, CDR1 is MDHEN, CDR2 SYDVKM. This CDR3 region has 13 residues. V lost 3 bases and J 2 bases, leaving 5 bases between the germline ends. The CDR3 protein is CASSLVPGNTIYF. CDR3 sequence (DNA): TGTGCCAGCAGTTTGGTTCCTGGAAACACCATATATTTT.

This clonotype was counted many times. The rearrangement uses TRBV6-5 and TRBJ1-1, with D possibly TRBD1 on 6 matching bases. The germline CDR1 and CDR2 sequences are MNHEY and SVGAGI. V lost 10 bases and J lost 8, with 20 bases in between. The CDR3 length is 13 residues. The CDR3 DNA sequence: TGTGCCACCTGGGGACACGGATTATCCGAAGCTTTCTTT. Translated, it gives CATWGHGLSEAFF.

Many counts were recorded for this clonotype. The rearrangement links TRBV6-2 or TRBV6-3 to TRBJ1-5; TRBD1 is a possible D gene (5 bases). This CDR3 is built from 15 residues. The V and J ends lost 6 bases and 1 base respectively, with 13 bases between them. Looked up from germline, CDR1 is MNHEY and CDR2 is SVGEGT. CDR3 nucleotides: TGTGCCAGCAGGACAGCGGGGGGAAGCAATCAGCCCCAGCATTTT. It yields the protein CASRTAGGSNQPQHF.

This clonotype was counted many times. The V and J genes are TRBV7-9 and TRBJ2-7; a possible D gene is TRBD2 (7 bases). The V gene's germline CDR1 is SEHNR and CDR2 FQNEAQ (reference sequence). The V gene lost 1 base and the J gene lost 5 bases, with 12 bases spanning the gap. The CDR3 length is 14 residues. For the CDR3, the DNA is TGTGCCAGCAGCTTAGTGGGGGGGGGCGACGAGCAGTACTTC. Its protein is CASSLVGGGDEQYF.

This clonotype was counted ten times or more. The chain uses TRBV30 and TRBJ2-7; D gene unclear. CDR1 and CDR2 (germline): GTSNPN, SVGIG (reference sequence). This CDR3 is built from 13 residues. The V end was cut by 0 bases, the J end by 0 bases, with 6 bases between. The CDR3 spells CAWSVLDSYEQYF. The CDR3, as DNA: TGTGCCTGGAGTGTACTGGACTCCTACGAGCAGTACTTC.